Sequencing of this T cell receptor beta chain was carried out in a study of CD4+ T cells in melanoma. Whole-study results and caveats: Diverse differentiation states were reported for melanoma neoantigen-specific CD4+ T cells.

Profiled with immunoSEQ multiplex PCR; TCRdb holds only in-frame clones, not every one. The sample yields approximately 110,000 clones, 92% seen once. A remark on this clone: The antigen remains undetermined.

The TCR comes from a human donor with melanoma. Material: peripheral blood.

CDR3 loop: CASRGQGSPTGELFF. In DNA, the CDR3 is TGTGCCAGCAGAGGACAGGGAAGCCCCACCGGGGAGCTGTTTTTT. V is TRBV5-6 and J is TRBJ2-2; 8 bases match TRBD1. Germline V gene sequence: CDR1 SGHDT, CDR2 YYEEEE. After removal of 5 bases from V and 4 bases from J, the junction contained 7 bases not matched to a gene. This CDR3 spans 15 amino acids.